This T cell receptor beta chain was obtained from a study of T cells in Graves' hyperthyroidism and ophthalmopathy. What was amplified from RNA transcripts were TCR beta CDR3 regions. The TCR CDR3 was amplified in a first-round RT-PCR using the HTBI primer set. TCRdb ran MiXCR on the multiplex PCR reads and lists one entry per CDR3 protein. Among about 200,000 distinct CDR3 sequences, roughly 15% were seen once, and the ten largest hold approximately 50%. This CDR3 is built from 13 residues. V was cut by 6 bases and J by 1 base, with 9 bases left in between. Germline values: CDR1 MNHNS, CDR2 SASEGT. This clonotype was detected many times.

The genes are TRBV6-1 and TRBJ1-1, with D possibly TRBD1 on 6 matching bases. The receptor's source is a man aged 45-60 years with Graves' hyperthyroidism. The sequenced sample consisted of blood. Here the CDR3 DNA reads TGTGCCAGCAGGGACAGTAGGAACACTGAAGCTTTCTTT. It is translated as CASRDSRNTEAFF.